Listed below are T cell receptor beta chains from one sample, sequenced in a study of T cells in Graves' hyperthyroidism and ophthalmopathy. TCRdb itself ran the multiplex PCR reads through MiXCR, one entry per CDR3 protein. This table has approximately 400,000 distinct CDR3 sequences, about 25% appearing once. Sequencing was carried out using blood. The receptor source for this set is a man aged 50 or older with Graves' hyperthyroidism. Both conserved end residues are part of each CDR3. D genes are given only for firm matches. The size entry is marked missing in some rows and otherwise reads once, few, many or a size class.

d_call: .
clone_size: .
v_call: TRBV7-9
j_call: TRBJ2-2
cdr3_nt: TGTGCCAGCTCCAACGACGGGCTACCCGGGGAGCTGTTTTTT
cdr3_aa: CASSNDGLPGELFF

d_call: .
clone_size: .
v_call: TRBV30
j_call: TRBJ1-1
cdr3_nt: TGTGCCTGGGTCGGGGTGAACACTGAAGCTTTCTTT
cdr3_aa: CAWVGVNTEAFF

d_call: .
clone_size: few
v_call: TRBV6-1
j_call: TRBJ2-5
cdr3_nt: TGTGCCAGCAGTTTGCAGGGGCCGCAAGAGACCCAGTACTTC
cdr3_aa: CASSLQGPQETQYF

d_call: .
clone_size: few
v_call: TRBV12-3/TRBV12-4
j_call: TRBJ2-3
cdr3_nt: TGTGCCAGCAAGAAGGATCCTAGCACAGATACGCAGTATTTT
cdr3_aa: CASKKDPSTDTQYF

d_call: TRBD1
clone_size: few
v_call: TRBV6-1
j_call: TRBJ2-7
cdr3_nt: TGTGCCAGCACCAACAGGGGCGAGCAGTACTTC
cdr3_aa: CASTNRGEQYF

d_call: TRBD1
clone_size: .
v_call: TRBV20-1
j_call: TRBJ1-4
cdr3_nt: TGCAGTGCTAGAGAACCAGGGACAGGGATAGAAAAACTGTTTTTT
cdr3_aa: CSAREPGTGIEKLFF

d_call: .
clone_size: .
v_call: TRBV19
j_call: TRBJ2-3
cdr3_nt: TGTGCCAGTAGTATAGCAGCCGGCAGGGTGACAGATACGCAGTATTTT
cdr3_aa: CASSIAAGRVTDTQYF

d_call: .
clone_size: .
v_call: TRBV4-1
j_call: TRBJ1-2
cdr3_nt: TGCGCCAGCAGCCAAGAGTCCCCCAAGAACTATGGCTACACCTTC
cdr3_aa: CASSQESPKNYGYTF

d_call: .
clone_size: .
v_call: TRBV20-1
j_call: TRBJ2-5
cdr3_nt: TGCAGTGCTAGACAGGGGTCGGAGACCCAGTACTTC
cdr3_aa: CSARQGSETQYF

d_call: .
clone_size: few
v_call: TRBV29-1
j_call: TRBJ2-7
cdr3_nt: TGCAGCGTTGCCGAGGTTGGCGGGCAAATCTCCTACGAGCAGTACTTC
cdr3_aa: CSVAEVGGQISYEQYF

d_call: .
clone_size: few
v_call: TRBV10-3
j_call: TRBJ2-5
cdr3_nt: TGTGCCATCAAAGCAGGGGTTGGTGAGACCCAGTACTTC
cdr3_aa: CAIKAGVGETQYF

d_call: TRBD2
clone_size: many
v_call: TRBV20-1
j_call: TRBJ2-1
cdr3_nt: TGCAGTGCGGCGGGGGGGGCGTCCAATGAGCAGTTCTTC
cdr3_aa: CSAAGGASNEQFF

d_call: .
clone_size: .
v_call: TRBV5-1
j_call: TRBJ2-7
cdr3_nt: TGCGCCAGCAGCTTGGAGGGCAGGGGTTTAGAGCAGTACTTC
cdr3_aa: CASSLEGRGLEQYF

d_call: TRBD2
clone_size: .
v_call: TRBV24-1
j_call: TRBJ2-2
cdr3_nt: TGTGCCACCAATAGCGGGACGCGGGACACCGGGGAGCTGTTTTTT
cdr3_aa: CATNSGTRDTGELFF

d_call: .
clone_size: .
v_call: TRBV10-3
j_call: TRBJ2-1
cdr3_nt: TGTGCCATCAGTGAGAACGGAGCAGAGCAGTTCTTC
cdr3_aa: CAISENGAEQFF

d_call: TRBD2
clone_size: few
v_call: TRBV30
j_call: TRBJ2-5
cdr3_nt: TGTGCCTGGAGTCCCGCAGCGGGAGGAGTCGAGACCCAGTACTTC
cdr3_aa: CAWSPAAGGVETQYF

d_call: TRBD1
clone_size: many
v_call: TRBV29-1
j_call: TRBJ1-1
cdr3_nt: TGCAGCGTTGAAGAGTTGGCAGGGGGATGGAACACTGAAGCTTTCTTT
cdr3_aa: CSVEELAGGWNTEAFF

d_call: TRBD2
clone_size: few
v_call: TRBV6-2/TRBV6-3
j_call: TRBJ2-5
cdr3_nt: TGTGCCAGCAGTTACGAGACTAGCGGGAGAGTAGAGACCCAGTACTTC
cdr3_aa: CASSYETSGRVETQYF

d_call: TRBD2
clone_size: few
v_call: TRBV6-2/TRBV6-3
j_call: TRBJ2-7
cdr3_nt: TGTGCCAGCAGTTACGGTAGCGGGAGCTCCTACGAGCAGTACTTC
cdr3_aa: CASSYGSGSSYEQYF

d_call: .
clone_size: .
v_call: TRBV6-1
j_call: TRBJ2-1
cdr3_nt: TGTGCCAGCAGTCCGAGACAGGCCAGCAATGAGCAGTTCTTC
cdr3_aa: CASSPRQASNEQFF

d_call: .
clone_size: many
v_call: TRBV12-3/TRBV12-4
j_call: TRBJ2-5
cdr3_nt: TGTGCCACGGCATTCCAAGAGACCCAGTACTTC
cdr3_aa: CATAFQETQYF

d_call: TRBD2
clone_size: .
v_call: TRBV7-3
j_call: TRBJ2-1
cdr3_nt: TGTGCCAGCAGCTCCCAGCGGGGGGGAAACAATGAGCAGTTCTTC
cdr3_aa: CASSSQRGGNNEQFF

d_call: .
clone_size: .
v_call: TRBV2
j_call: TRBJ2-7
cdr3_nt: TGTGCCAGCAACCGCCCGACATACTCCTACGAGCAGTACTTC
cdr3_aa: CASNRPTYSYEQYF